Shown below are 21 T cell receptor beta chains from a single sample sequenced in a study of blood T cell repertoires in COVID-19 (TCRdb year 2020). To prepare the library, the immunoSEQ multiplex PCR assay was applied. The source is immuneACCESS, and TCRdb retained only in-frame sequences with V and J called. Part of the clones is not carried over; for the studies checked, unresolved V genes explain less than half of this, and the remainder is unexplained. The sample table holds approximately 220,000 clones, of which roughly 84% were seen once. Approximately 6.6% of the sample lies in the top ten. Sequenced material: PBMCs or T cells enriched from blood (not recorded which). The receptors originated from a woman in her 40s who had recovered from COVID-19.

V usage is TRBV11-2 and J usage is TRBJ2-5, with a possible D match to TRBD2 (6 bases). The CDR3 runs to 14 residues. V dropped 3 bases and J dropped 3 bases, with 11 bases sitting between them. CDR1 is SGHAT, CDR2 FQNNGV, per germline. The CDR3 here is CASSLGGVEETQYF. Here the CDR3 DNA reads TGTGCCAGCAGCTTGGGGGGAGTAGAAGAGACCCAGTACTTC.

CDR3 in DNA: TGTGCCAGCAGTTACTCGATGGGCGCCTACGAGCAGTACGTC. Protein product: CASSYSMGAYEQYV. V usage is TRBV6-5 and J usage is TRBJ2-7, with D unclear. The V gene lost 0 bases and the J gene lost 2 bases, with 8 bases spanning the gap. The germline V gene has CDR1 MNHEY and CDR2 SVGAGI. The CDR3 totals 14 residues.

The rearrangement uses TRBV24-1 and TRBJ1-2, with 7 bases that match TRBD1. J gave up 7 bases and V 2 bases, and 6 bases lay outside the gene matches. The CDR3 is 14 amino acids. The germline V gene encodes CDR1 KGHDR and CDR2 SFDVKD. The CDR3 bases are TGTGCCACCAGTGATTCAAAAGGGGGCCGTGGCTACACCTTC. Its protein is CATSDSKGGRGYTF.

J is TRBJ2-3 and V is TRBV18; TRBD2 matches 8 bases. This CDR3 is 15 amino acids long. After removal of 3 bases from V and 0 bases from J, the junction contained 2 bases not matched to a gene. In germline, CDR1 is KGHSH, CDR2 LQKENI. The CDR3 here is CASSPGGRSTDTQYF. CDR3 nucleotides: TGTGCCAGCTCACCGGGCGGGAGGAGCACAGATACGCAGTATTTT.

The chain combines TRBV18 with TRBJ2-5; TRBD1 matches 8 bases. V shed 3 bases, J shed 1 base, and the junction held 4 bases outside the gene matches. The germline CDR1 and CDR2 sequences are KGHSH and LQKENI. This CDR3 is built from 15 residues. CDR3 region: CASSPGTGPQETQYF. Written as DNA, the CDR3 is TGTGCCAGCTCACCCGGGACAGGCCCCCAAGAGACCCAGTACTTC.

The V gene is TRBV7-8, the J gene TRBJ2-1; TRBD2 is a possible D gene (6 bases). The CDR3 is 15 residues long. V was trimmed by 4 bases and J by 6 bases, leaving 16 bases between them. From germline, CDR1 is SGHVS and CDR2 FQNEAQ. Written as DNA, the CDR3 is TGTGCCAGCAGCTCCAGGACTATTTCCACCAATGAGCAGTTCTTC. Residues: CASSSRTISTNEQFF.

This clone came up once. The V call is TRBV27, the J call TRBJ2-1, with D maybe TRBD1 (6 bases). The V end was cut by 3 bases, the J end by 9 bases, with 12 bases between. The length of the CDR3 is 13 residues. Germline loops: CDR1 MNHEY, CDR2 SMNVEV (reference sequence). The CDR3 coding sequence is TGTGCCAGCAGTTTTTACAGGGTAACTGAGCAGTTCTTC. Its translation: CASSFYRVTEQFF.

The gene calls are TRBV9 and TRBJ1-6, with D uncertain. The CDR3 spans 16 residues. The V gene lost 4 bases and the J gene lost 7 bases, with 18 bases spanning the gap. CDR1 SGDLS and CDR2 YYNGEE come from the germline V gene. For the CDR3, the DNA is TGTGCCAGCAGCAAGCGACCGGAGGACGGGAATTCACCCCTCCACTTT. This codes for CASSKRPEDGNSPLHF.

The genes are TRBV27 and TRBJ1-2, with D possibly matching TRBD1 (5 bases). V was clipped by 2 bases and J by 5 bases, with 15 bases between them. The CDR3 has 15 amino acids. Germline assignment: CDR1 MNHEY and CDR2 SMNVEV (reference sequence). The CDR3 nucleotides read TGTGCCAGCAGTTTAGAGTCAGGGCTGCAATATGGCTACACCTTC. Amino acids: CASSLESGLQYGYTF.

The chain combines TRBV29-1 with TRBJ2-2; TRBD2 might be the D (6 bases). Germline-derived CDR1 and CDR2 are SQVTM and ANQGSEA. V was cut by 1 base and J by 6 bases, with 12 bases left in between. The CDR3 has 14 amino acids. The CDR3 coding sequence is TGCAGCGTTGAAGTTGCGGGGTCGGCCGGGGAGCTGTTTTTT. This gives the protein CSVEVAGSAGELFF.

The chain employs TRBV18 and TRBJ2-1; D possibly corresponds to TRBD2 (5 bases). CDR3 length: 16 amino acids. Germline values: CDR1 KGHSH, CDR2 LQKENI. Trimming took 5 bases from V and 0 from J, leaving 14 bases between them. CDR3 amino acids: CASSNQRQSSYNEQFF. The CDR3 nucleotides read TGTGCCAGCTCAAACCAGCGGCAAAGCTCCTACAATGAGCAGTTCTTC.

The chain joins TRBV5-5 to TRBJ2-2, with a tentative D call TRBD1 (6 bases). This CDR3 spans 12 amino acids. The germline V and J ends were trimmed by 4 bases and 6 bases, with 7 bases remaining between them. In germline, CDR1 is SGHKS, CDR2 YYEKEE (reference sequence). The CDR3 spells CASSRTAGELFF. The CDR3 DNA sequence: TGTGCCAGCAGCAGGACAGCCGGGGAGCTGTTTTTT.

CDR3 protein: CASSWWLAGGFGNEQFF. Here the CDR3 DNA reads TGTGCCAGTAGTTGGTGGCTAGCGGGAGGGTTTGGCAATGAGCAGTTCTTC. The chain recombines TRBV19 with TRBJ2-1; 12 bases are shared with TRBD2. CDR1 is LNHDA and CDR2 is SQIVND in the germline V gene (reference sequence). Unmatched junction bases numbered 11, after V lost 5 bases and J lost 6 bases. CDR3 length: 17 residues. The full variable domain, in which reference TRBV19 and TRBJ2-1 provide the parts outside the CDR3, is DGGITQSPKYLFRKEGQNVTLSCEQNLNHDAMYWYRQDPGQGLRLIYYSQIVNDFQKGDIAEGYSVSREKKESFPLTVTSAQKNPTAFYLCASSWWLAGGFGNEQFFGPGTRLTVL.

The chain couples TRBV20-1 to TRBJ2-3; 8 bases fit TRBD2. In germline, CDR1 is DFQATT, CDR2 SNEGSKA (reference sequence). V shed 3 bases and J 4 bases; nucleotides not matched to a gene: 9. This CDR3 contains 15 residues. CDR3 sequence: CSASPPGLASDTQYF. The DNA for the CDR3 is TGCAGTGCTAGTCCCCCCGGACTAGCATCAGATACGCAGTATTTT.

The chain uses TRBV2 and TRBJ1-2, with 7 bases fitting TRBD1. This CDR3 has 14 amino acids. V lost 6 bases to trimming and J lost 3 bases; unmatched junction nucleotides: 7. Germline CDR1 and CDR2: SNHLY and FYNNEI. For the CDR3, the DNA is TGTGCCAGCAGGGGCGACAGGGCCCACTATGGCTACACCTTC. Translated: CASRGDRAHYGYTF. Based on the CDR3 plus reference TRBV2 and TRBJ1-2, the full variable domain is EPEVTQTPSHQVTQMGQEVILRCVPISNHLYFYWYRQILGQKVEFLVSFYNNEISEKSEIFDDQFSVERPDGSNFTLKIRSTKLEDSAMYFCASRGDRAHYGYTFGSGTRLTVV.

The CDR3 region is CASSSRTSGAGHEQYF. In DNA form, the CDR3 reads TGTGCCAGCAGTTCCCGGACTAGCGGGGCGGGGCACGAGCAGTACTTC. The rearrangement uses TRBV28 and TRBJ2-7; 12 bases align to TRBD2. Germline CDR1 reads MDHEN; CDR2 reads SYDVKM. V gave up 4 bases and J gave up 5 bases; unmatched junction bases: 9. This CDR3 comprises 16 residues.

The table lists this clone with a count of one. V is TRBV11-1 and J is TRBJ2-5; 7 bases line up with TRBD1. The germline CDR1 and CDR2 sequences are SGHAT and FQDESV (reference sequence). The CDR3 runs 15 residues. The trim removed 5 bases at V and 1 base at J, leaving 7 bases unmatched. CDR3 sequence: CASSPRDRLQETQYF. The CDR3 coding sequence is TGTGCCAGCAGCCCAAGGGACAGACTCCAAGAGACCCAGTACTTC.

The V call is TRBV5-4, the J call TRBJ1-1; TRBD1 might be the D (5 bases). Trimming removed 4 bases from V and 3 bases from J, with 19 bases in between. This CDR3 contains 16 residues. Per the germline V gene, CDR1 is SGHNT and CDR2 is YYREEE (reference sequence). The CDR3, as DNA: TGTGCCAGCAGCCGTAACCGGGGGACTGGGGACACTGAAGCTTTCTTT. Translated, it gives CASSRNRGTGDTEAFF.

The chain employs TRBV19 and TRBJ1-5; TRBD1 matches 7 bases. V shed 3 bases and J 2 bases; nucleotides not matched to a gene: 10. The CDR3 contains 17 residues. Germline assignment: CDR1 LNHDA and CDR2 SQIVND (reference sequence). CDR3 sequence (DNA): TGTGCCAGTAGTATGGGGAACAGGGGATTGGGCAATCAGCCCCAGCATTTT. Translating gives CASSMGNRGLGNQPQHF.

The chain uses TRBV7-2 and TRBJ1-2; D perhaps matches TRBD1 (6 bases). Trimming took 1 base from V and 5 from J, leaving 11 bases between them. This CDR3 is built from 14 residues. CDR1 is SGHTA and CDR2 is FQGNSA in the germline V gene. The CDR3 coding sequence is TGTGCCAGCAGCTTAGGGTCAGGGGCTTATGGCTACACCTTC. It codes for CASSLGSGAYGYTF.

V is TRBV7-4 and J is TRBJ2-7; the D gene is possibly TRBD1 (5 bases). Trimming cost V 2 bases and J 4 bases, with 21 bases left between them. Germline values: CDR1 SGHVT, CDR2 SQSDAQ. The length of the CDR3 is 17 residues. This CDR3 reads CASSLCWGGRPRYEQYV. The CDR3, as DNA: TGTGCCAGCAGCTTATGCTGGGGCGGCCGACCTAGGTACGAGCAGTACGTC.